This T cell receptor (beta chain) originates from a study of prognosis after radiotherapy for stage I lung cancer. V was trimmed by 8 bases and J by 6 bases, leaving 11 bases between them. The germline V gene has CDR1 MNHEY and CDR2 SVGEGT. CDR3 size: 12 residues. This clonotype was picked up a small number of times. This could be a read error, since a much larger clone is one nucleotide away. Two-round multiplex PCR on genomic DNA was the method by which TCR beta CDR3 was amplified. It was primers specific to each TRBV and TRBJ gene that first-round PCR used. TCRdb redid the calling of the multiplex PCR reads with MiXCR, one entry per CDR3 protein. The sample has around 30,000 distinct CDR3 sequences, approximately 30% seen once; the top ten hold 33%.

Specimen: PBMCs, collected before or after stereotactic body radiation therapy (not recorded which). V usage is TRBV6-2 or TRBV6-3 and J usage is TRBJ2-1; D is unclear. This TCR derives from a donor aged 50 or older with non-small cell lung cancer. CDR3 loop: CASWYAPNEQFF. CDR3 bases: TGTGCCAGCTGGTACGCGCCCAATGAGCAGTTCTTC.